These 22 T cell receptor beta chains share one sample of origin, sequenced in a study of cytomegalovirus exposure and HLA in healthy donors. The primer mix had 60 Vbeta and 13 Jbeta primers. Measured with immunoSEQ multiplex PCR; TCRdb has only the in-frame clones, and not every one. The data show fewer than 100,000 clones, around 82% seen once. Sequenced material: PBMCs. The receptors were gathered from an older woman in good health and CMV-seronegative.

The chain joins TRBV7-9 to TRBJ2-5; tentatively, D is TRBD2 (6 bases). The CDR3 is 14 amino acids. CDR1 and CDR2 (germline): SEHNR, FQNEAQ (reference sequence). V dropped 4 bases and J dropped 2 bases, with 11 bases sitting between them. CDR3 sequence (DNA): TGTGCCAGCAGCTCCTCGGGGGTACAAGAGACCCAGTACTTC. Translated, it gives CASSSSGVQETQYF.

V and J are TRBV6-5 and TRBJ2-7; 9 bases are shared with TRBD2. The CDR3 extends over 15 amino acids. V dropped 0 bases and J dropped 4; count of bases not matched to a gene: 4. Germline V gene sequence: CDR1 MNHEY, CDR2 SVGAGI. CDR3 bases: TGTGCCAGCAGTTACTCTGGTAGCGGGAGTTACGAGCAGTACTTC. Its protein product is CASSYSGSGSYEQYF.

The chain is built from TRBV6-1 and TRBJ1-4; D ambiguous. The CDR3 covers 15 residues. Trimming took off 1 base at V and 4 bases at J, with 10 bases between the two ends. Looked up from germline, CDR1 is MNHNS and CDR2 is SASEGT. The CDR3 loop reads CASSEGLAVNEKLFF. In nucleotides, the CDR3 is TGTGCCAGCAGTGAAGGGCTGGCAGTTAATGAAAAACTGTTTTTT.

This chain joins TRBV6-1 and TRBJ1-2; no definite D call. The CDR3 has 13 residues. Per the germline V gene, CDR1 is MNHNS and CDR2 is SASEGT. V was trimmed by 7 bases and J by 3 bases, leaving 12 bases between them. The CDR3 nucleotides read TGTGCCAGCACCCTAAAGGAGGACTATGGCTACACCTTC. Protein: CASTLKEDYGYTF.

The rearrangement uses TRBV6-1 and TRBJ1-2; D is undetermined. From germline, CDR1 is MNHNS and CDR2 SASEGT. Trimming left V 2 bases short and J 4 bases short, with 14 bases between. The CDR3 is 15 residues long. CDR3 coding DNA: TGTGCCAGCAGTGAAACAGCTACTGATGGCTATGGCTACACCTTC. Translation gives CASSETATDGYGYTF.

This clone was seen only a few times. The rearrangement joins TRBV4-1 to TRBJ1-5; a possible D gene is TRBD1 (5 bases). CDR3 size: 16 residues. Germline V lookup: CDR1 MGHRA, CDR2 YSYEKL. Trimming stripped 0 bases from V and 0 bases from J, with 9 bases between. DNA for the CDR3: TGCGCCAGCAGCCAAGATATTCAGGGTAGCAATCAGCCCCAGCATTTT. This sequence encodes CASSQDIQGSNQPQHF.

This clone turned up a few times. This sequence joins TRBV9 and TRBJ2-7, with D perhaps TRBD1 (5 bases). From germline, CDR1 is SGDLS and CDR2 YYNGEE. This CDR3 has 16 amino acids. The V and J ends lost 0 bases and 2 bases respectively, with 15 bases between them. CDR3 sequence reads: CASSVGGGVGPYEQYF. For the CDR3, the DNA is TGTGCCAGCAGCGTAGGGGGCGGCGTTGGGCCCTACGAGCAGTACTTC.

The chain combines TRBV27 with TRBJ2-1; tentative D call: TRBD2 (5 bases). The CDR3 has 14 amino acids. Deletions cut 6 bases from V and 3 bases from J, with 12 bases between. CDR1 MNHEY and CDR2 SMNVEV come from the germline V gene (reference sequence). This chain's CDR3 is CASSVSGIYNEQFF. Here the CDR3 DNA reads TGTGCCAGCAGCGTTTCGGGGATCTACAATGAGCAGTTCTTC.

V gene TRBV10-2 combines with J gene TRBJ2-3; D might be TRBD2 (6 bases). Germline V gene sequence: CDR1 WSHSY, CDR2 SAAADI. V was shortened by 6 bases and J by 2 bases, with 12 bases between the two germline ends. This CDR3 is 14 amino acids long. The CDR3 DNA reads TGCGCCAGCAGGGCGGGATTTACCACAGATACGCAGTATTTT. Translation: CASRAGFTTDTQYF.

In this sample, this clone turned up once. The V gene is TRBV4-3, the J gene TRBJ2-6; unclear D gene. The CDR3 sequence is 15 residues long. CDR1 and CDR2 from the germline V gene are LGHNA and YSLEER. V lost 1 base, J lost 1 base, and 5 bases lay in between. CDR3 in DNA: TGCGCCAGCAGCCAAGTGGAGTCTGGGGCCAACGTCCTGACTTTC. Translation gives CASSQVESGANVLTF.

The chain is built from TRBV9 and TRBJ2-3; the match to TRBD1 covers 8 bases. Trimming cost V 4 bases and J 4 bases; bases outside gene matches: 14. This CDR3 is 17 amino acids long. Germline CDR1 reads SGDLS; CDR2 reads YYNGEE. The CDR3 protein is CASSPGGRGRLADTQYF. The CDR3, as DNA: TGTGCCAGCAGCCCAGGGGGCAGGGGGAGATTGGCAGATACGCAGTATTTT. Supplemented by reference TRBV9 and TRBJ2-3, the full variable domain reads DSGVTQTPKHLITATGQRVTLRCSPRSGDLSVYWYQQSLDQGLQFLIQYYNGEERAKGNILERFSAQQFPDLHSELNLSSLELGDSALYFCASSPGGRGRLADTQYFGPGTRLTVL.

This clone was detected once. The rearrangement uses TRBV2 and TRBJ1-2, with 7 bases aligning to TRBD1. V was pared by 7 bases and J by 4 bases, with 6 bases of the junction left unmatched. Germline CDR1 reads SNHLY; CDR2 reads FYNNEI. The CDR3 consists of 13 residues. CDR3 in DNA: TGTGCCAGCAAAGGGGGCGGCCCCTATGGCTACACCTTC. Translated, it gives CASKGGGPYGYTF.

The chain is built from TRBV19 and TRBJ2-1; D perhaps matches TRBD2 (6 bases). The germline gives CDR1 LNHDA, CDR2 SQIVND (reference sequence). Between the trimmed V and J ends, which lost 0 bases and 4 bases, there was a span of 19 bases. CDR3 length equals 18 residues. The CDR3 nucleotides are TGTGCCAGTAGTATAGATTCTCCCCCGGGACTGGGTTACAATGAGCAGTTCTTC. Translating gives CASSIDSPPGLGYNEQFF.

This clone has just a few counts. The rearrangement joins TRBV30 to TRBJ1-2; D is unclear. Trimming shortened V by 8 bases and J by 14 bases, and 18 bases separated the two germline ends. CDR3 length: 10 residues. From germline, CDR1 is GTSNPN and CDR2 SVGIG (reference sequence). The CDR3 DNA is TGTGCCCTGAGCGTCGGGGTAGTTACCTTC. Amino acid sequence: CALSVGVVTF. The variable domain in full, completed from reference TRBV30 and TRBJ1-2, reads SQTIHQWPATLVQPVGSPLSLECTVEGTSNPNLYWYRQAAGRGLQLLFYSVGIGQISSEVPQNLSASRPQDRQFILSSKKLLLSDSGFYLCALSVGVVTFGSGTRLTVV.

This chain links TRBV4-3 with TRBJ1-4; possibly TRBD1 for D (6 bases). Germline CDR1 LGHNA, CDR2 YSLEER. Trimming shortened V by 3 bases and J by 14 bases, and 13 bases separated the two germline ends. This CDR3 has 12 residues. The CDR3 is CASSQDRDNLFF. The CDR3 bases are TGCGCCAGCAGCCAGGACCGGGACAACCTGTTTTTT.

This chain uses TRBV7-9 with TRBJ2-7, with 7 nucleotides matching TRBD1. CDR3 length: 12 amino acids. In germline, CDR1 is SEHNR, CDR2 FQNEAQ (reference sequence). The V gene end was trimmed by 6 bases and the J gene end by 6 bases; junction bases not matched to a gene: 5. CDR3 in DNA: TGTGCCAGCAGTGACAGGGCCGGCGAGCAGTACTTC. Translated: CASSDRAGEQYF.

CDR3 nucleotides: TGTGCCTGGAACTTGCGGGGGGCGACCGGGGAGCTGTTTTTT. Amino acid sequence: CAWNLRGATGELFF. This chain uses TRBV30 with TRBJ2-2, with 8 bases fitting TRBD2. Germline-derived CDR1 and CDR2 are GTSNPN and SVGIG (reference sequence). The V gene end was trimmed by 4 bases and the J gene end by 5 bases; junction bases not matched to a gene: 6. The CDR3 runs 14 residues.

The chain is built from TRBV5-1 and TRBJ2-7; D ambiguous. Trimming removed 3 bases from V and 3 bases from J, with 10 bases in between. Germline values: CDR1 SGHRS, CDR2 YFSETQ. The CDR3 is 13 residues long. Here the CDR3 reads CASSSGSYYEQYF. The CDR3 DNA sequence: TGCGCCAGCAGCTCCGGGTCCTACTACGAGCAGTACTTC.

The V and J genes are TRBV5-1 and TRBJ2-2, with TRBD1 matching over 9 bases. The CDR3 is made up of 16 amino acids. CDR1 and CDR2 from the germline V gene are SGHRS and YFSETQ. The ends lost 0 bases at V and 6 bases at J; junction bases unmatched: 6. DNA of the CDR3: TGCGCCAGCAGCTTGGTCGTGACAGGGGGTTCCGGGGAGCTGTTTTTT. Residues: CASSLVVTGGSGELFF.

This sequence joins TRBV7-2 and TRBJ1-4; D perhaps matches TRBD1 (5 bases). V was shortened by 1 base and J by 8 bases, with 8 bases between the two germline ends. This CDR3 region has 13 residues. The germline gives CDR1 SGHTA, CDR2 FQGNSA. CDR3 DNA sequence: TGTGCCAGCAGCTTAGGACAGAGAGAAAAACTGTTTTTT. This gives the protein CASSLGQREKLFF.

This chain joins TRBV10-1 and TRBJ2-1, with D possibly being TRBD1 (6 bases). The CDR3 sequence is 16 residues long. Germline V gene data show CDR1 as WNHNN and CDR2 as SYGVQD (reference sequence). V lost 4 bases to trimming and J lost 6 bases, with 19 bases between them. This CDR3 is CASSADKGKGGNEQFF. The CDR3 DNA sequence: TGCGCCAGCAGTGCAGATAAAGGAAAAGGGGGCAATGAGCAGTTCTTC.

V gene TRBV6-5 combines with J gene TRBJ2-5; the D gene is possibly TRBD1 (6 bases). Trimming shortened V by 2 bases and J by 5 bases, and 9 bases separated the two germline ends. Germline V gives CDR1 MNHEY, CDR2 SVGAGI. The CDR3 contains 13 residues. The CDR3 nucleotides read TGTGCCAGCAGTTACGGTCAGGGGGAGACCCAGTACTTC. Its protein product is CASSYGQGETQYF.